This TCR beta chain comes out of a study of a mutant IDH1 vaccine in newly diagnosed glioma. The overall study: Vaccine dosing followed radiotherapy by 4-6 weeks, or accompanied temozolomide cycles. Radiotherapy, temozolomide, or both had been given previously, and both were given to most.

Sample time point: week 23, last vaccination. Doses consisted of 300 ug of mutant IDH1 20-mer peptide each, paired with topical imiquimod. New WHO grade 3 or 4 astrocytomas that were IDH1-mutant and ATRX-lost had been found in donors. The germline gives CDR1 MRHNA, CDR2 SNTAGT. CDR3 size: 15 residues. V was pared by 0 bases and J by 0 bases, with 3 bases between. Remarks on this clone: Its specificity is unknown.

Sequencing used immunoSEQ multiplex PCR; TCRdb keeps in-frame clones, though not all of them. The data show roughly 74,000 clones, almost 85% seen once. Notes on the study in general: Pseudoprogression apparently tracked independently of changes in top peripheral T cell clonotypes.

The sequencing used PBMCs, collected from a glioma patient whose treatment included an IDH1 peptide vaccine. This receptor was obtained from a man under 40 with glioma. Some clones in this sample may be carry-over from other donors' samples. The genes are TRBV6-4 and TRBJ2-6; D gene ambiguous. The CDR3 loop reads CASSDSSSGANVLTF. The CDR3 nucleotides read TGTGCCAGCAGTGACTCGAGCTCTGGGGCCAACGTCCTGACTTTC.